This T cell receptor (beta chain) stems from a study of T cell repertoires in cytomegalovirus infection. On the study more broadly: Shared public TCR beta signatures pointed to both CMV infection and a matching HLA type.

Whole-study findings and limits: Dominating the ex vivo response were TCR beta clonotypes that were CMV-specific and HLA-C-restricted. Cumulative public TCR beta family frequency identified carriers of CMV plus the relevant HLA.

Each CDR3 protein is one row after TCRdb ran MiXCR on the reads. This sample has about 570,000 distinct CDR3 sequences, with 35% to 50% found just once. This clonotype occurred a few times. Its target is not known. Germline V CDR1 and CDR2: SGHTA, FQGNSA. CDR3 length: 15 residues. Trimming cost V 6 bases and J 3 bases; bases outside gene matches: 10. The V call is TRBV7-2, the J call TRBJ2-7, with 8 bases aligning to TRBD2. The source of this sequence is a human donor in good health (CMV status not recorded). Some clones in this sample may be carry-over from other donors' samples. The source was cultured PBMCs, collected from culture after CMV antigen stimulation. DNA of the CDR3: TGTGCCAGCAGACAACCGGGGGGGCCGAGCTACGAGCAGTACTTC. It is translated as CASRQPGGPSYEQYF.